This T cell receptor beta chain was retrieved from a study of T cell responses to AZD1222 COVID-19 vaccine listed by TCRdb under 2021. Turning to the overall study: Because spike-specific TCR depth and breadth did not differ between the two schedules, AZD1222 recipients who got a second dose at roughly 4 weeks were pooled with those who got a second dose at roughly 12 weeks. A total of about 240 trial participants underwent TCR sequencing, of whom about 210 received two doses of AZD1222 and about 25 received two doses of the MenACWY control vaccine. Trial participants were enrolled by age into 18-55, 56-69 and 70-plus year subgroups, with roughly 160, 29 and 62 TCR-sequenced participants respectively. Study-level results and caveats: Participants were mostly white British and included more females than males, and it was suggested by the authors that clonal diversity may have been underestimated. After two AZD1222 doses, spike-specific TCR breadth and depth were significantly higher than at day 0 and than in MenACWY recipients. Reportedly, close to half of the unique spike-specific TCRs recognized epitopes lying outside the regions that are mutated in the B.1.351 and B.1.1.7 variants. The 56-69-year group was small, and its depth increase did not reach significance, likely because of low power. Vaccine-associated CD4 TCRs spanned the whole spike protein, with dominant responses in regions 160-218 and 743-854. No day 14 peak-response samples were available, so repertoires were characterized only after the peak T cell response. Conclusions about previously exposed vaccinees are limited because only six or seven AZD1222 recipients were SARS-CoV-2 seropositive at baseline.

This sample's time point label indicates: baseline before first vaccination. Vaccinee samples came from UK trials COV001 and COV002, including a single-blind randomized controlled phase 2/3 trial of AZD1222 (ChAdOx1 nCoV-19) in healthy adults. Trial participant PBMC samples were collected at day 0 and day 28 after the second dose for TCRbeta chain sequencing. This clone has a single count. Its antigen is not yet known. Per-nucleotide qualities are absent, and no much larger clonotype sits a single base away. The CDR3 regions of human TCRbeta chains were analyzed by immunosequencing. In the source study's methods: Repertoire TCRs were matched against a reference library of SARS-CoV-2-specific TCRs generated with the MIRA antigen-specificity platform. Breadth was defined as the fraction of unique TCRs that were SARS-CoV-2-associated. Depth was defined as the fraction of total T cells that were SARS-CoV-2-associated. Using the MIRA data, each spike-specific TCR was mapped to the spike region that the TCR reacts to and placed in a CD4 or CD8 class. Log10-transformed breadth and depth values were compared by one-way ANOVA with Sidak's multiple comparisons tests. TCRdb mirrors the immuneACCESS table, restricted to in-frame sequences. Some clones are absent from its copies; in checked studies, under half trace to an unresolved V gene, and the reason for the others is unknown. From that table come the V and J calls and clone size; the DNA was used to work out D and trimming. This sample comprises some 200,000 clones, 90% to 95% of them detected only once. 3.5% to 5% of the sample goes to the ten largest clones.

Trimming leaves V shorter by 5 bases and J shorter by 5 bases, with the junction holding 9 bases beyond the gene matches. The CDR3 goes from the cysteine to the phenylalanine over 15 residues. Only the CDR3 part of the read is kept: 45 bases, read in frame from the first base. The germline V gene specifies MDHEN as CDR1 and SYDVKM as CDR2. The chain is made from TRBV28 and TRBJ1-5, with TRBD1 identical over 7 junction bases. This clonotype was sampled from an adult in good health. Sequencing was performed on peripheral blood, taken on day 0 of AZD1222 vaccination. The base sequence is TGTGCCAGCAGTCCCGTAGCAGGGGGATATCAGCCCCAGCATTTT. This encodes CASSPVAGGYQPQHF.